Below, 15 T cell receptor beta chains from the same sample are listed, as sequenced in a study of response to subunit inactivated influenza vaccine. TCRdb reprocessed the RT-PCR reads with MiXCR, giving one entry per CDR3 protein. The sample yields about 500,000 distinct CDR3 sequences, approximately 7.8% seen once. Specimen: PBMCs from blood, collected 23 months after vaccination. The receptors shown here come from a man in his fifties or sixties who received an inactivated influenza vaccine.

J is TRBJ2-7 and V is TRBV25-1; D possibly matches TRBD1 or TRBD2 (5 bases each). Germline V CDR1 and CDR2: MGHDK, SYGVNS. V was clipped by 9 bases and J by 2 bases, with 11 bases between them. CDR3 size: 12 residues. The CDR3: CASRDGPYEQYF. CDR3 in DNA: TGTGCCAGTAGGGACGGTCCCTACGAGCAGTACTTC.

This clonotype was seen at least ten times. The V and J genes are TRBV4-2 and TRBJ2-3; 8 bases match TRBD2. The junction had 5 bases not matched to a gene; V was cut back by 6 bases and J by 0 bases. Germline V gene lookup returns CDR1 LGHNA and CDR2 YNFKEQ. This CDR3 has 15 amino acids. The CDR3 sequence: CASSPSGGSTDTQYF. The CDR3, as DNA: TGTGCCAGCAGTCCCAGCGGGGGAAGCACAGATACGCAGTATTTT.

The chain couples TRBV7-2 to TRBJ2-1; 7 nucleotides align to TRBD2. This CDR3 spans 16 amino acids. CDR1 is SGHTA and CDR2 is FQGNSA in the germline V gene. The V gene end was trimmed by 1 base and the J gene end by 9 bases; junction bases not matched to a gene: 12. In DNA form, the CDR3 reads TGTGCCAGCAGCTTAGGGTGGAGCGGGGTCGGGGTTGAGCAGTTCTTC. Its protein is CASSLGWSGVGVEQFF.

V is TRBV20-1 and J is TRBJ2-7; 10 nucleotides agree with TRBD1. The CDR3 spans 16 residues. Germline assignment: CDR1 DFQATT and CDR2 SNEGSKA (reference sequence). The V gene end was trimmed by 3 bases and the J gene end by 3 bases; junction bases not matched to a gene: 11. CDR3 in DNA: TGCAGTGCTAGTTTACCCCGGGACAGGGGTTACTACGAGCAGTACTTC. Protein: CSASLPRDRGYYEQYF.

This clonotype was seen ten or more times. CDR3 loop: CASSLEGTYGYTF. Here the CDR3 DNA reads TGCGCCAGCAGCTTGGAGGGAACCTATGGCTACACCTTC. The chain is built from TRBV5-1 and TRBJ1-2; D is uncertain. V was shortened by 0 bases and J by 4 bases, with 7 bases between the two germline ends. The CDR3 has 13 amino acids. Germline V gene sequence: CDR1 SGHRS, CDR2 YFSETQ.

The V gene is TRBV7-2, the J gene TRBJ1-2; D might be TRBD1 (5 bases). Germline-derived CDR1 and CDR2 are SGHTA and FQGNSA. V was trimmed by 0 bases and J by 0 bases, leaving 14 bases between them. The CDR3 is 17 amino acids. CDR3 bases: TGTGCCAGCAGCTTAGCACACAGGCCCTATTCTAACTATGGCTACACCTTC. This translates into CASSLAHRPYSNYGYTF.

This clonotype was seen many times. The junction departs from germline at one end; a sequencing error may be responsible. CDR3 nucleotide sequence: TGCGCCAGAACCGTGTGGAAGAGGACAGATACGCTGTATTTT. Encoded protein: CARTVWKRTDTLYF. The chain links TRBV5-1 to TRBJ2-3, with D perhaps matching TRBD1 (6 bases). The CDR3 totals 14 residues. CDR1 SGHRS and CDR2 YFSETQ come from the germline V gene.

This clonotype was picked up a small number of times. The genes are TRBV6-5 and TRBJ2-2; 7 bases are a match to TRBD2. The V gene end was trimmed by 2 bases and the J gene end by 7 bases; junction bases not matched to a gene: 1. This CDR3 is built from 13 residues. Germline lookup yields CDR1 MNHEY and CDR2 SVGAGI. The CDR3 DNA is TGTGCCAGCAGTTACGGGGAGGGCGGGGAGCTGTTTTTT. Translation gives CASSYGEGGELFF.

This clonotype came up many times. CDR3 coding DNA: TGTGCCACCAGCAGCCCTGGGGGGGCTAGCGTAGATACGCAGTATTTT. Protein: CATSSPGGASVDTQYF. The V call is TRBV15, the J call TRBJ2-3; D might be TRBD2 (7 bases). In germline, CDR1 is LNHNV, CDR2 YYDKDF (reference sequence). The ends were cut back, 3 bases at V and 5 bases at J, with 18 bases in the middle. The CDR3 length is 16 residues.

This clonotype was detected only a few times. The chain uses TRBV6-2 or TRBV6-3 and TRBJ2-1; D remains unclear. CDR1 is MNHEY and CDR2 is SVGEGT in the germline V gene. Trimming took off 6 bases at V and 5 bases at J, with 11 bases between the two ends. The CDR3 spans 13 residues. The CDR3 protein is CASRAYKDNEQFF. CDR3 nucleotide sequence: TGTGCCAGCAGAGCTTACAAAGACAATGAGCAGTTCTTC.

This clonotype turned up a few times. A much bigger clone sits one base away, suggesting this may be a read error. This rearrangement joins TRBV9 to TRBJ2-7; unclear D gene. Looked up from germline, CDR1 is SGDLS and CDR2 is YYNGEE. The CDR3 extends over 15 amino acids. Trimming removed 0 bases at V and 5 bases at J, with 15 bases between. The DNA for the CDR3 is TGTGCCAGCAGCGTAGCGGGCGGAACAAACGACGAGCAGTACTTC. This gives the protein CASSVAGGTNDEQYF.

This chain uses TRBV5-6 with TRBJ2-2; D not certain. Trimming removed 1 base at V and 2 bases at J, with 9 bases between. Germline CDR1 reads SGHDT; CDR2 reads YYEEEE. The CDR3 totals 15 residues. The CDR3 spells CASSLTVINTGELFF. CDR3 in DNA: TGTGCCAGCAGCTTGACAGTGATAAACACCGGGGAGCTGTTTTTT.

This rearrangement joins TRBV5-6 to TRBJ1-5; D is unresolved. The V and J ends lost 3 bases and 11 bases respectively, with 15 bases between them. The CDR3 is 13 amino acids. CDR1 is SGHDT, CDR2 YYEEEE, per germline. CDR3 in DNA: TGTGCCAGCAGCTGGAACGGGGAGGGAGCCCAGCATTTT. This codes for CASSWNGEGAQHF.

This clonotype was counted ten times or more. The chain links TRBV20-1 to TRBJ1-5, with no clear D. The ends were cut back, 3 bases at V and 3 bases at J, with 12 bases in the middle. The CDR3 length is 14 residues. Germline lookup yields CDR1 DFQATT and CDR2 SNEGSKA (reference sequence). The chain's CDR3 is CSASPIVPNQPQHF. CDR3 DNA: TGCAGTGCTAGCCCCATAGTCCCCAATCAGCCCCAGCATTTT.

This clonotype turned up a few times. The chain combines TRBV4-2 with TRBJ1-2, with TRBD1 identical over 8 bases. V trimming: 1 base; J trimming: 4 bases; junction bases outside the gene matches: 11. Germline V CDR1 and CDR2: LGHNA, YNFKEQ. The CDR3 has 17 residues. This CDR3 is CASSQGGSGTGAYGYTF. The DNA for the CDR3 is TGTGCCAGCAGCCAAGGAGGGTCCGGGACAGGCGCCTATGGCTACACCTTC.